One and the same sample provided the 25 T cell receptor beta chains below, sequenced in a study of shared clonotypes between healthy human individuals. Clones were read by immunoSEQ multiplex PCR, and TCRdb kept only the in-frame ones, dropping some. The repertoire holds some 2.4 million clones, with over 85% as singletons. Sequences were obtained from naive CD4+ T cells from PBMCs. The subset is: CD45RA+ positively selected. The receptors come from a man between 18 and 29 years old in good health. Some clones in this sample may be carry-over from other donors' samples.

This chain joins TRBV2 and TRBJ1-2, with 9 bases that match TRBD1. Germline V gene lookup returns CDR1 SNHLY and CDR2 FYNNEI. This CDR3 has 16 amino acids. The V gene end was trimmed by 8 bases and the J gene end by 0 bases; junction bases not matched to a gene: 10. CDR3 nucleotide sequence: TGTGCCAGCTGTAGACAGGGGGGCATAGCTAACTATGGCTACACCTTC. The encoded protein is CASCRQGGIANYGYTF.

J is TRBJ2-2 and V is TRBV18; 7 bases map to TRBD1. J gave up 1 base and V 4 bases, and 3 bases lay outside the gene matches. CDR1 and CDR2 from the germline V gene are KGHSH and LQKENI. This CDR3 is built from 15 residues. CDR3 DNA: TGTGCCAGCTCACTAGGGACAGAGAACACCGGGGAGCTGTTTTTT. It yields the protein CASSLGTENTGELFF. Combining the CDR3 with reference TRBV18 and TRBJ2-2 gives the whole variable domain NAGVMQNPRHLVRRRGQEARLRCSPMKGHSHVYWYRQLPEEGLKFMVYLQKENIIDESGMPKERFSAEFPKEGPSILRIQQVVRGDSAAYFCASSLGTENTGELFFGEGSRLTVL.

In this sample, this clone turned up a few times. The sample contains more than one DNA sequence encoding this CDR3. V is TRBV28 and J is TRBJ1-2, with D hard to call. Trimming left V 5 bases short and J 2 bases short, with 9 bases between. Per the germline V gene, CDR1 is MDHEN and CDR2 is SYDVKM. There are 13 residues in the CDR3. The CDR3 coding sequence is TGTGCCAGCAGTCCCCCGGGGAACTATGGCTACACCTTC. This translates into CASSPPGNYGYTF.

Points on this clone: This CDR3 is also generated by other DNA sequences in the sample. V and J are TRBV28 and TRBJ2-7; TRBD1 is a possible D gene (5 bases). CDR3 size: 13 residues. Germline values: CDR1 MDHEN, CDR2 SYDVKM. Trimming left V 2 bases short and J 3 bases short, with 8 bases between. This CDR3 is CASSLRTFYEQYF. The DNA for the CDR3 is TGTGCCAGCAGTTTAAGGACATTCTACGAGCAGTACTTC.

The CDR3 sequence is CASSFDLNVGETQYF. In DNA, the CDR3 is TGTGCCAGCAGCTTTGATCTTAACGTCGGGGAGACCCAGTACTTC. This sequence joins TRBV5-4 and TRBJ2-5; the D is unclear. Trimming removed 2 bases at V and 5 bases at J, with 16 bases between. The CDR3 is 15 residues long. Per germline, CDR1 SGHNT and CDR2 YYREEE (reference sequence).

The chain combines TRBV19 with TRBJ2-5; no definite D call. V was pared by 5 bases and J by 11 bases, with 24 bases between. The CDR3 runs 15 residues. CDR1 is LNHDA, CDR2 SQIVND, per germline (reference sequence). This chain's CDR3 is CASSPRLVSPYEQYF. The CDR3 DNA is TGTGCCAGTAGTCCCCGCTTAGTTTCTCCCTATGAGCAGTACTTC.

This chain joins TRBV2 and TRBJ2-5; D gene ambiguous. V was trimmed by 1 base and J by 5 bases, leaving 11 bases between them. CDR1 SNHLY and CDR2 FYNNEI come from the germline V gene. CDR3 length: 14 amino acids. CDR3 protein: CASSEGRDSETQYF. The CDR3 bases are TGTGCCAGCAGTGAAGGGCGCGACTCGGAGACCCAGTACTTC.

V usage is TRBV7-3 and J usage is TRBJ2-2, with D perhaps matching TRBD2 (5 bases). Trimming cost V 3 bases and J 0 bases, with 5 bases left between them. In germline, CDR1 is SGHTA, CDR2 FQGTGA. CDR3 length equals 14 residues. DNA of the CDR3: TGTGCCAGCAGCTTCGGGACGAACACCGGGGAGCTGTTTTTT. Its translation: CASSFGTNTGELFF. Full variable domain (rest looked up from reference TRBV7-3 and TRBJ2-2): GAGVSQTPSNKVTEKGKYVELRCDPISGHTALYWYRQSLGQGPEFLIYFQGTGAADDSGLPNDRFFAVRPEGSVSTLKIQRTERGDSAVYLCASSFGTNTGELFFGEGSRLTVL.

The V gene is TRBV7-2, the J gene TRBJ2-1; the D gene could be TRBD1 or TRBD2 (5 bases each). The germline CDR1 and CDR2 sequences are SGHTA and FQGNSA. This CDR3 spans 14 amino acids. Trimming stripped 1 base from V and 9 bases from J, with 13 bases between. Here the CDR3 DNA reads TGTGCCAGCAGCTTAGGGATCCCTGGGGGTGAGCAGTTCTTC. Encoded protein: CASSLGIPGGEQFF.

The chain recombines TRBV14 with TRBJ2-7; the D is unclear. The CDR3 extends over 12 amino acids. Germline CDR1 is SGHDN and CDR2 is FVKESK. Trimming left V 6 bases short and J 11 bases short, with 17 bases between. The CDR3: CASSRDTRKKYF. The CDR3 DNA follows: TGTGCCAGCAGTCGAGACACACGAAAAAAGTACTTC.

This chain links TRBV7-8 with TRBJ2-1; TRBD1 matches 8 bases. CDR1 SGHVS and CDR2 FQNEAQ come from the germline V gene. V lost 0 bases and J lost 7; bases outside the gene matches: 8. CDR3 length equals 16 residues. CDR3 nucleotide sequence: TGTGCCAGCAGCTTAGCAGAGACAGGGGTCAGGAATGAGCAGTTCTTC. This codes for CASSLAETGVRNEQFF.

The chain has TRBV7-2 and TRBJ1-2; D is possibly TRBD1 (5 bases). Per the germline V gene, CDR1 is SGHTA and CDR2 is FQGNSA. This CDR3 is 14 amino acids long. Trimming took off 3 bases at V and 7 bases at J, with 15 bases between the two ends. CDR3 in DNA: TGTGCCAGCAGCTTGGGGGTCAGGGAGGGTGGCTACACCTTC. It yields the protein CASSLGVREGGYTF.

V usage is TRBV2 and J usage is TRBJ2-5; 7 positions agree with TRBD2. Unmatched junction bases numbered 12, after V lost 7 bases and J lost 1 base. The CDR3 sequence is 16 residues long. The germline V gene encodes CDR1 SNHLY and CDR2 FYNNEI. The CDR3 sequence is CASTRRLAGLQETQYF. The CDR3 nucleotides are TGTGCCAGCACCCGGCGGTTAGCGGGCCTCCAAGAGACCCAGTACTTC.

The V call is TRBV19, the J call TRBJ2-6, with D perhaps given as TRBD1 or TRBD2 (5 bases each). CDR3 length: 17 amino acids. Trimming took off 5 bases at V and 1 base at J, with 15 bases between the two ends. Germline values: CDR1 LNHDA, CDR2 SQIVND (reference sequence). The CDR3 here is CASSWGLMRSGANVLTF. The CDR3 region has the DNA TGTGCCAGTAGTTGGGGGTTGATGCGATCTGGGGCCAACGTCCTGACTTTC.

The chain links TRBV19 to TRBJ2-7, with D perhaps assigned TRBD1 or TRBD2 (5 bases each). CDR1 and CDR2 (germline): LNHDA, SQIVND (reference sequence). The CDR3 contains 17 residues. V lost 4 bases, J lost 3 bases, and 22 bases lay in between. The chain's CDR3 is CASSRALGHDRNYEQYF. CDR3 nucleotide sequence: TGTGCCAGTAGTAGGGCACTAGGCCACGACAGAAACTACGAGCAGTACTTC.

The chain uses TRBV5-1 and TRBJ2-3; 9 bases align to TRBD2. V lost 5 bases to trimming and J lost 2 bases; unmatched junction nucleotides: 6. CDR3 length: 15 amino acids. CDR1 and CDR2 from the germline V gene are SGHRS and YFSETQ. The CDR3 region is CASRTSGLYTDTQYF. Written as DNA, the CDR3 is TGCGCCAGCAGGACTAGCGGACTGTACACAGATACGCAGTATTTT.

With respect to this clone: The sample holds other DNA sequences that translate to the same CDR3. The chain carries TRBV4-3 and TRBJ1-3; TRBD1 is a possible D gene (6 bases). The V end was cut by 3 bases, the J end by 1 base, with 10 bases between. Germline CDR1 reads LGHNA; CDR2 reads YSLEER. This CDR3 is 15 amino acids long. Here the CDR3 DNA reads TGCGCCAGCAGCCAGCTCACAGGGTCTGGAAACACCATATATTTT. It codes for CASSQLTGSGNTIYF.

V and J are TRBV7-9 and TRBJ1-1; the D is unclear. CDR1 is SEHNR and CDR2 is FQNEAQ in the germline V gene (reference sequence). Deletions cut 3 bases from V and 0 bases from J, with 11 bases between. The CDR3 totals 15 residues. The CDR3 bases are TGTGCCAGCAGCTTTTCTTACGGCATGAACACTGAAGCTTTCTTT. Its protein product is CASSFSYGMNTEAFF.

The genes are TRBV5-6 and TRBJ2-7; D remains ambiguous. Germline CDR1 SGHDT, CDR2 YYEEEE. V was cut by 2 bases and J by 3 bases, with 21 bases left in between. The CDR3 covers 17 residues. CDR3 bases: TGTGCCAGCAGCTTTACCCGGCGGACCAGTCCTTACTACGAGCAGTACTTC. This codes for CASSFTRRTSPYYEQYF. Together with reference TRBV5-6 and TRBJ2-7, the CDR3 gives the full variable domain: DAGVTQSPTHLIKTRGQQVTLRCSPKSGHDTVSWYQQALGQGPQFIFQYYEEEERQRGNFPDRFSGHQFPNYSSELNVNALLLGDSALYLCASSFTRRTSPYYEQYFGPGTRLTVT.

The chain has TRBV5-4 and TRBJ2-5; 13 nucleotides align to TRBD2. This CDR3 spans 15 amino acids. The V and J ends lost 0 bases and 12 bases, in that order; junction bases with no gene match: 8. CDR1 and CDR2 from the germline V gene are SGHNT and YYREEE (reference sequence). The CDR3 bases are TGTGCCAGCAGCTTGGCCACTAGCGGGAGGGCCCAGGAGTACTTC. Amino acids: CASSLATSGRAQEYF.

The V call is TRBV4-2, the J call TRBJ1-1; D is uncertain. The V end was cut by 0 bases, the J end by 1 base, with 3 bases between. The germline CDR1 and CDR2 sequences are LGHNA and YNFKEQ. This CDR3 comprises 13 residues. The CDR3 region has the DNA TGTGCCAGCAGCCAAGATGAGAACACTGAAGCTTTCTTT. It codes for CASSQDENTEAFF.

The chain uses TRBV10-3 and TRBJ2-2; TRBD1 matches at 8 bases. The J segment lost 5 bases and the V segment lost 3 bases, leaving 8 bases of the junction unmatched. Germline V lookup: CDR1 ENHRY, CDR2 SYGVKD. CDR3 length: 16 residues. The CDR3, as DNA: TGTGCCATCAGTGACTCAGGACAGGGCTTGACCGGGGAGCTGTTTTTT. Translating gives CAISDSGQGLTGELFF.

The genes are TRBV5-4 and TRBJ2-7; 7 positions agree with TRBD2. V gave up 2 bases and J gave up 3 bases; unmatched junction bases: 8. CDR1 and CDR2 (germline): SGHNT, YYREEE (reference sequence). The CDR3 extends over 15 amino acids. The CDR3 DNA sequence: TGTGCCAGCAGCTTCCTAGCGGCGTCCCGCTACGAGCAGTACTTC. Amino acid sequence: CASSFLAASRYEQYF.

The V gene is TRBV5-1, the J gene TRBJ2-3; D unresolved. Germline loops: CDR1 SGHRS, CDR2 YFSETQ. Between the trimmed V and J ends, which lost 4 bases and 0 bases, there was a span of 9 bases. This CDR3 is 14 amino acids long. Written as DNA, the CDR3 is TGCGCCAGCAGCGGTGACGGTAGCACAGATACGCAGTATTTT. Its translation is CASSGDGSTDTQYF.

The chain employs TRBV2 and TRBJ2-1; TRBD2 matches at 8 bases. The CDR3 consists of 16 residues. Looked up from germline, CDR1 is SNHLY and CDR2 is FYNNEI. V was pared by 3 bases and J by 4 bases, with 8 bases of the junction left unmatched. The CDR3 protein is CASSDISQREYNEQFF. CDR3 coding DNA: TGTGCCAGCAGTGACATCAGCCAGCGGGAGTACAATGAGCAGTTCTTC. Complete variable domain (other parts from reference TRBV2 and TRBJ2-1): EPEVTQTPSHQVTQMGQEVILRCVPISNHLYFYWYRQILGQKVEFLVSFYNNEISEKSEIFDDQFSVERPDGSNFTLKIRSTKLEDSAMYFCASSDISQREYNEQFFGPGTRLTVL.